A single sample gave rise to the 24 T cell receptor beta chains below, sequenced in a study of control samples from healthy donors and cancer patients. Sequenced by immunoSEQ multiplex PCR; TCRdb stores in-frame clones only, minus some. The data hold over 150,000 clones, with around 90% observed a single time. The sequencing input was blood. The receptor source for this set is a woman in her thirties or forties in good health.

The V and J genes are TRBV2 and TRBJ2-7; no clear D gene. The ends were cut back, 9 bases at V and 4 bases at J, with 13 bases in the middle. Germline V CDR1 and CDR2: SNHLY, FYNNEI. The CDR3 loop spans 12 amino acids. CDR3 DNA sequence: TGTGCCAGTACAACCCCAGGTTACGAGCAGTACTTC. Translated, it gives CASTTPGYEQYF.

In its sample, this clone was seen once. The chain carries TRBV5-1 and TRBJ2-2; 7 bases map to TRBD1. Germline loops: CDR1 SGHRS, CDR2 YFSETQ. J lost 4 bases, V lost 2 bases, and 8 bases had no gene match. This CDR3 is built from 16 residues. The CDR3 here is CASSFLTGTATGELFF. CDR3 in DNA: TGCGCCAGCAGCTTCTTGACAGGGACGGCCACCGGGGAGCTGTTTTTT.

This rearrangement joins TRBV7-3 to TRBJ1-1; unclear D gene. Germline V gene lookup returns CDR1 SGHTA and CDR2 FQGTGA. This CDR3 has 14 residues. The V gene lost 3 bases and the J gene lost 1 base, with 9 bases spanning the gap. The chain's CDR3 is CASSFGPQNTEAFF. The CDR3 DNA reads as TGTGCCAGCAGCTTCGGCCCCCAGAACACTGAAGCTTTCTTT.

The V gene is TRBV5-1, the J gene TRBJ1-1; no firm D call. Germline loops: CDR1 SGHRS, CDR2 YFSETQ. With 0 bases removed from V and 6 bases from J, the gap between germline ends came to 9 bases. CDR3 length: 13 residues. The DNA for the CDR3 is TGCGCCAGCAGCTTGGGTGCGGACCCTGAAGCTTTCTTT. Translating gives CASSLGADPEAFF. The full variable domain, with the rest looked up from reference TRBV5-1 and TRBJ1-1, is KAGVTQTPRYLIKTRGQQVTLSCSPISGHRSVSWYQQTPGQGLQFLFEYFSETQRNKGNFPGRFSGRQFSNSRSEMNVSTLELGDSALYLCASSLGADPEAFFGQGTRLTVV.

The chain employs TRBV5-1 and TRBJ1-2; maybe TRBD1 (6 bases). Per the germline V gene, CDR1 is SGHRS and CDR2 is YFSETQ. The CDR3 is 13 amino acids. Trimming removed 5 bases at V and 7 bases at J, with 15 bases between. CDR3 sequence: CASSEGQQVGYTF. The CDR3 nucleotides are TGCGCCAGCAGTGAAGGACAGCAGGTTGGCTACACCTTC. The complete variable domain, with remaining parts taken from reference TRBV5-1 and TRBJ1-2, reads KAGVTQTPRYLIKTRGQQVTLSCSPISGHRSVSWYQQTPGQGLQFLFEYFSETQRNKGNFPGRFSGRQFSNSRSEMNVSTLELGDSALYLCASSEGQQVGYTFGSGTRLTVV.

The V and J genes are TRBV2 and TRBJ2-7, with D possibly TRBD2 on 5 matching bases. Germline lookup yields CDR1 SNHLY and CDR2 FYNNEI. This CDR3 is 13 amino acids long. Trimming took 10 bases from V and 6 from J, leaving 19 bases between them. The CDR3 sequence is CATTDSGFSEQYF. The CDR3, as DNA: TGTGCCACCACGGACTCGGGATTTAGCGAGCAGTACTTC. The entire variable domain, with the rest obtained from reference TRBV2 and TRBJ2-7, is as follows: EPEVTQTPSHQVTQMGQEVILRCVPISNHLYFYWYRQILGQKVEFLVSFYNNEISEKSEIFDDQFSVERPDGSNFTLKIRSTKLEDSAMYFCATTDSGFSEQYFGPGTRLTVT.

CDR3 amino acids: CASSVGGQGQYNEQFF. The DNA of the CDR3 is TGTGCCAGCAGCGTAGGCGGACAGGGACAGTACAATGAGCAGTTCTTC. V is TRBV9 and J is TRBJ2-1, with TRBD1 matching 8 bases. V trimming: 0 bases; J trimming: 4 bases; junction bases outside the gene matches: 6. The CDR3 spans 16 residues. Germline-derived CDR1 and CDR2 are SGDLS and YYNGEE.

The sample holds one count of this clone. The rearrangement uses TRBV5-6 and TRBJ1-2; TRBD1 aligns across 9 bases. Germline V gene data show CDR1 as SGHDT and CDR2 as YYEEEE. This CDR3 has 14 residues. The V segment lost 4 bases and the J segment 6 bases; nucleotides outside the gene matches: 7. DNA of the CDR3: TGTGCCAGCAGCCCCGGACAGGGGATAGATGGCTACACCTTC. This gives the protein CASSPGQGIDGYTF.

The gene calls are TRBV13 and TRBJ2-7, with 11 bases fitting TRBD1. Germline trimming cut 4 bases from V and 6 bases from J; bases unmatched to any gene: 8. Per germline, CDR1 PRHDT and CDR2 FYEKMQ (reference sequence). The CDR3 totals 15 residues. The CDR3 region is CASSSRGQGASEQYF. In nucleotides, the CDR3 is TGTGCCAGCAGCTCCCGAGGACAGGGGGCTAGCGAGCAGTACTTC.

A remark on this clone: Given the absence of the conserved phenylalanine or tryptophan at the CDR3 end, a read error is likely. No DNA is shown, since the ends of the CDR3 on it are uncertain; the CDR3 is the one TCRdb lists. The chain combines TRBV6-5 with TRBJ1-1. From its first to its last residue, the CDR3 has 13 amino acids. The germline V gene encodes CDR1 MNHEY and CDR2 SVGAGI. Here the CDR3 reads CASSYSGGTNFFL.

The rearrangement joins TRBV18 to TRBJ2-5; 9 bases line up with TRBD2. Looked up from germline, CDR1 is KGHSH and CDR2 is LQKENI. V lost 3 bases, J lost 5 bases, and 4 bases stayed unmatched. This CDR3 region has 14 residues. In nucleotides, the CDR3 is TGTGCCAGCTCACCCGGGACTAGCTTCGAGACCCAGTACTTC. It specifies CASSPGTSFETQYF.

This sequence joins TRBV5-6 and TRBJ1-1; D unclear. CDR3 length: 12 amino acids. The germline V gene has CDR1 SGHDT and CDR2 YYEEEE. V dropped 2 bases and J dropped 3 bases, with 5 bases sitting between them. CDR3 sequence (DNA): TGTGCCAGCAGCTTTCTGGACACTGAAGCTTTCTTT. This sequence encodes CASSFLDTEAFF.

The gene calls are TRBV7-9 and TRBJ1-5; a weak D match, TRBD1 (6 bases). The CDR3 spans 15 residues. The V and J ends lost 4 bases and 1 base respectively, with 11 bases between them. Germline assignment: CDR1 SEHNR and CDR2 FQNEAQ (reference sequence). The CDR3 here is CASSSTGSSNQPQHF. CDR3 DNA sequence: TGTGCCAGCAGCTCCACAGGGTCCAGCAATCAGCCCCAGCATTTT.

The rearrangement joins TRBV6-1 to TRBJ2-5; possible D gene TRBD2, 7 bases. The germline V gene encodes CDR1 MNHNS and CDR2 SASEGT. The V and J ends lost 4 bases and 5 bases respectively, with 20 bases between them. This CDR3 is built from 16 residues. CDR3 nucleotide sequence: TGTGCCAGCAGTGGGGAGGGGGGGCCGGGGGAGGAGACCCAGTACTTC. It is translated as CASSGEGGPGEETQYF.

Here the CDR3 DNA reads TGTGCCTTTAGGGGGTCTCGGAAACTGTTTTTT. Translated, it gives CAFRGSRKLFF. The chain links TRBV2 to TRBJ1-4; D may be TRBD1 (6 bases). This CDR3 region has 11 residues. The V end was cut by 11 bases, the J end by 11 bases, with 15 bases between. Looked up from germline, CDR1 is SNHLY and CDR2 is FYNNEI.

J is TRBJ2-5 and V is TRBV28; D unresolved. This CDR3 comprises 11 residues. CDR1 and CDR2 (germline): MDHEN, SYDVKM. V lost 3 bases to trimming and J lost 4 bases, with 3 bases between them. CDR3 region: CASSLRETQYF. The CDR3 DNA reads as TGTGCCAGCAGTTTGAGAGAGACCCAGTACTTC. The whole variable domain, filled in from reference TRBV28 and TRBJ2-5, reads DVKVTQSSRYLVKRTGEKVFLECVQDMDHENMFWYRQDPGLGLRLIYFSYDVKMKEKGDIPEGYSVSREKKERFSLILESASTNQTSMYLCASSLRETQYFGPGTRLLVL.

The chain carries TRBV4-1 and TRBJ1-1, with D maybe TRBD1 (6 bases). V was pared by 2 bases and J by 1 base, with 17 bases between. CDR3 length equals 17 residues. Germline lookup yields CDR1 MGHRA and CDR2 YSYEKL. CDR3 nucleotide sequence: TGCGCCAGCAGCCAACCCCCCGTGGGGGCGAAGAACACTGAAGCTTTCTTT. It translates to CASSQPPVGAKNTEAFF.

In DNA form, the CDR3 reads TGCGCCAGCAGCCAGGCGGAGGTCACTGAAGCTTTCTTT. Protein: CASSQAEVTEAFF. The genes are TRBV4-1 and TRBJ1-1; D call uncertain. Germline V CDR1 and CDR2: MGHRA, YSYEKL. The CDR3 has 13 residues. V was cut by 3 bases and J by 4 bases, with 9 bases left in between.

The V call is TRBV24-1, the J call TRBJ2-7; 7 nucleotides agree with TRBD1. The CDR3 contains 20 residues. CDR1 is KGHDR and CDR2 is SFDVKD in the germline V gene. J gave up 1 base and V 9 bases, and 26 bases lay outside the gene matches. CDR3 coding DNA: TGTGCCACCGGGTCCGGGAACACAGTTACAGGGGCCGCCAGGTCCTACGAGCAGTACTTC. The encoded protein is CATGSGNTVTGAARSYEQYF.

V usage is TRBV14 and J usage is TRBJ2-2; perhaps TRBD1 as D (7 bases). V dropped 2 bases and J dropped 2 bases, with 15 bases sitting between them. Germline CDR1 reads SGHDN; CDR2 reads FVKESK. This CDR3 region has 17 residues. In DNA form, the CDR3 reads TGTGCCAGCAGCCAAAGGCGGGACAGCGATAACACCGGGGAGCTGTTTTTT. It translates to CASSQRRDSDNTGELFF.

The genes are TRBV2 and TRBJ2-1; 12 bases fit TRBD2. CDR3 length: 15 residues. Germline trimming cut 6 bases from V and 5 bases from J; bases unmatched to any gene: 5. Germline V gene data show CDR1 as SNHLY and CDR2 as FYNNEI. The CDR3 nucleotides are TGTGCCAGCAGCCCTAGCGGGGGGGTTAACAATGAGCAGTTCTTC. It encodes CASSPSGGVNNEQFF. Full variable domain (missing parts from reference TRBV2 and TRBJ2-1): EPEVTQTPSHQVTQMGQEVILRCVPISNHLYFYWYRQILGQKVEFLVSFYNNEISEKSEIFDDQFSVERPDGSNFTLKIRSTKLEDSAMYFCASSPSGGVNNEQFFGPGTRLTVL.

This clone has more than one count but fewer than ten. J is TRBJ1-1 and V is TRBV10-3; D not certain. Trimming removed 2 bases at V and 3 bases at J, with 10 bases between. The CDR3 runs to 14 residues. CDR1 and CDR2 (germline): ENHRY, SYGVKD. In nucleotides, the CDR3 is TGTGCCATCAGTGAGGGACCAAGGGACACTGAAGCTTTCTTT. Protein product: CAISEGPRDTEAFF.

J is TRBJ2-3 and V is TRBV18, with 8 bases fitting TRBD1. After removal of 3 bases from V and 2 bases from J, the junction contained 4 bases not matched to a gene. CDR3 length: 15 residues. Germline lookup yields CDR1 KGHSH and CDR2 LQKENI. CDR3: CASSPKDRVTDTQYF. The DNA of the CDR3 is TGTGCCAGCTCACCCAAGGACAGGGTCACAGATACGCAGTATTTT.

V gene TRBV9 combines with J gene TRBJ2-7, with D perhaps TRBD2 (5 bases). CDR1 SGDLS and CDR2 YYNGEE come from the germline V gene. Deletions cut 0 bases from V and 7 bases from J, with 20 bases between. The CDR3 spans 16 residues. The CDR3 loop is CASSVGQGGIRGEQYF. CDR3 bases: TGTGCCAGCAGCGTAGGGCAAGGTGGCATACGGGGAGAGCAGTACTTC.